The 8 T cell receptor beta chains below come from one sample, sequenced in a study of OX40 agonist ivuxolimab in advanced cancers. Generated by immunoSEQ multiplex PCR, the TCRdb table keeps only in-frame clones and is missing some. The sample lists tens of thousands of clones, 87% occurring once. The sequences come from CD4+ or CD8+ T cells sorted from blood, collected in a trial of the OX40 agonist ivuxolimab. These receptors were taken from an adult with an advanced solid tumor such as melanoma, head and neck, liver or kidney cancer.

The chain is built from TRBV15 and TRBJ2-7; TRBD2 aligns across 11 bases. Germline lookup yields CDR1 LNHNV and CDR2 YYDKDF (reference sequence). This CDR3 spans 17 amino acids. Trimming removed 3 bases from V and 0 bases from J; junction bases left unmatched: 7. CDR3: CATSRVPGLAASYEQYF. For the CDR3, the DNA is TGTGCCACCAGCAGGGTTCCGGGACTAGCGGCCTCCTACGAGCAGTACTTC.

This chain connects TRBV27 to TRBJ2-5; D remains ambiguous. V dropped 6 bases and J dropped 0 bases, with 8 bases sitting between them. CDR3 length: 13 residues. The germline V gene encodes CDR1 MNHEY and CDR2 SMNVEV (reference sequence). The CDR3 region is CASRKEDQETQYF. DNA for the CDR3: TGTGCCAGCAGAAAAGAGGACCAAGAGACCCAGTACTTC.

V is TRBV9 and J is TRBJ1-5; D is possibly TRBD1 (5 bases). The CDR3 runs 14 residues. V was clipped by 4 bases and J by 3 bases, with 11 bases between them. CDR1 and CDR2 (germline): SGDLS, YYNGEE. The CDR3 nucleotides read TGTGCCAGCAGCCCGGGGGTTTCCAATCAGCCCCAGCATTTT. This gives the protein CASSPGVSNQPQHF.

The chain links TRBV5-6 to TRBJ1-5, with D possibly being TRBD1 (5 bases). V was trimmed by 4 bases and J by 11 bases, leaving 13 bases between them. Germline V lookup: CDR1 SGHDT, CDR2 YYEEEE. There are 12 residues in the CDR3. The CDR3 reads CASSIGTTSQHF. The DNA of the CDR3 is TGTGCCAGCAGCATCGGGACCACGTCCCAGCATTTT.

This clone was found once. The CDR3 sequence is CASSLASSYNEQFF. The CDR3 DNA reads TGTGCCAGCAGCTTGGCTAGCTCCTACAATGAGCAGTTCTTC. V is TRBV5-5 and J is TRBJ2-1; D is unclear. Germline CDR1 reads SGHKS; CDR2 reads YYEKEE (reference sequence). V was trimmed by 0 bases and J by 0 bases, leaving 4 bases between them. This CDR3 comprises 14 residues.

CDR3 sequence reads: CASSQSLRGGAYNEQFF. The CDR3 nucleotides are TGCGCCAGCAGCCAAAGCCTTCGGGGGGGTGCCTACAATGAGCAGTTCTTC. This chain links TRBV4-3 with TRBJ2-1; 8 bases are a match to TRBD2. Germline assignment: CDR1 LGHNA and CDR2 YSLEER. Losses at the gene ends were 2 bases for V and 2 bases for J; bases not matched to a gene: 8. This CDR3 region has 17 residues.

This clone was found once. This chain uses TRBV21-1 with TRBJ1-5; the table's D call TRBD1 went unverified against the DNA. TRBV21-1 is a documented pseudogene. The CDR3 extends over 14 amino acids. For the CDR3, the DNA is TGTGCCAGCAGCGCTCGGACAGGGGATCAGCCCCAGCATTTT. Translation gives CASSARTGDQPQHF.

The V gene is TRBV6-6, the J gene TRBJ2-7; D possibly uses TRBD1 or TRBD2 (5 bases each). Germline V gene data show CDR1 as MNHNY and CDR2 as SVGAGI (reference sequence). The CDR3 has 15 amino acids. The V gene lost 6 bases and the J gene lost 0 bases, with 15 bases spanning the gap. The CDR3 DNA is TGTGCCAGCAGCCGGGACCGAAGGAGCTCCTACGAGCAGTACTTC. Its translation: CASSRDRRSSYEQYF.